One sample yielded the 25 T cell receptor beta chains listed below, sequenced in a study of T cell changes during pregnancy in multiple sclerosis. Produced via immunoSEQ multiplex PCR; TCRdb's table is partial and in-frame only. The sample carries around 30,000 clones, roughly 91% recorded once. Sequencing used CD4+ T cells from peripheral blood mononuclear cells, obtained in the second trimester of pregnancy. The receptors were gathered from a female donor with multiple sclerosis, enrolled in a pregnancy study.

The chain is built from TRBV18 and TRBJ1-5; 10 bases match TRBD1. Trimming removed 1 base from V and 4 bases from J; junction bases left unmatched: 4. This CDR3 contains 16 residues. Germline CDR1 reads KGHSH; CDR2 reads LQKENI. The CDR3 DNA sequence: TGTGCCAGCTCACCACAACGGGACAGGGGAAATCAGCCCCAGCATTTT. This encodes CASSPQRDRGNQPQHF.

The chain joins TRBV28 to TRBJ2-7, with a possible D match to TRBD2 (5 bases). V was trimmed by 3 bases and J by 4 bases, leaving 13 bases between them. Germline V gene lookup returns CDR1 MDHEN and CDR2 SYDVKM. CDR3 length: 14 residues. DNA for the CDR3: TGTGCCAGCAGTTTTTCCCGAGGGCCTTACGAGCAGTACTTC. Translation gives CASSFSRGPYEQYF.

The rearrangement uses TRBV10-1 and TRBJ1-1; possibly TRBD1 for D (5 bases). The germline V and J ends were trimmed by 5 bases and 2 bases, with 9 bases remaining between them. Germline V gene data show CDR1 as WNHNN and CDR2 as SYGVQD (reference sequence). There are 13 residues in the CDR3. This CDR3 reads CASSSQGNTEAFF. The CDR3 DNA reads TGCGCCAGCAGTTCTCAGGGAAACACTGAAGCTTTCTTT.

The J gene is TRBJ1-4, the V gene TRBV6-7; no clear D. TRBV6-7 is an ORF, with its function uncertain. The ends were cut back, 7 bases at V and 0 bases at J, with 12 bases in the middle. The CDR3 spans 15 residues. The DNA for the CDR3 is TGTGCCAGCATCACCGGTAGCTCAACTAATGAAAAACTGTTTTTT. The encoded protein is CASITGSSTNEKLFF.

J is TRBJ2-5 and V is TRBV4-2; possibly TRBD1 for D (6 bases). V lost 0 bases to trimming and J lost 1 base, with 9 bases between them. The CDR3 sequence is 15 residues long. Germline assignment: CDR1 LGHNA and CDR2 YNFKEQ. The CDR3 nucleotides are TGTGCCAGCAGCCAAGATAGGGGGTTCCAAGAGACCCAGTACTTC. It yields the protein CASSQDRGFQETQYF.

The chain couples TRBV11-2 to TRBJ1-1, with TRBD1 matching 7 bases. The CDR3 is 12 residues long. Germline V gives CDR1 SGHAT, CDR2 FQNNGV. J gave up 7 bases and V 4 bases, and 3 bases lay outside the gene matches. CDR3 sequence reads: CASSSHRGEAFF. CDR3 nucleotide sequence: TGTGCCAGCAGCTCTCACAGGGGTGAAGCTTTCTTT.

The chain is built from TRBV5-1 and TRBJ2-3; 9 nucleotides line up with TRBD1. Per germline, CDR1 SGHRS and CDR2 YFSETQ. The CDR3 extends over 14 amino acids. After removal of 5 bases from V and 2 bases from J, the junction contained 3 bases not matched to a gene. The CDR3 DNA is TGCGCCAGCAGAGACAGGGGGATCACAGATACGCAGTATTTT. It codes for CASRDRGITDTQYF. Full variable domain (rest looked up from reference TRBV5-1 and TRBJ2-3): KAGVTQTPRYLIKTRGQQVTLSCSPISGHRSVSWYQQTPGQGLQFLFEYFSETQRNKGNFPGRFSGRQFSNSRSEMNVSTLELGDSALYLCASRDRGITDTQYFGPGTRLTVL.

The chain has TRBV30 and TRBJ2-4; maybe TRBD2 (7 bases). The CDR3 extends over 15 amino acids. Germline V gene sequence: CDR1 GTSNPN, CDR2 SVGIG (reference sequence). CDR3: CARGLGGPKKNIQYF. DNA of the CDR3: TGTGCTCGCGGGTTGGGGGGGCCGAAAAAAAACATTCAGTACTTC.

The genes are TRBV18 and TRBJ2-1; D gene ambiguous. The CDR3 sequence is 14 residues long. The V and J ends lost 0 bases and 7 bases respectively, with 10 bases between them. CDR1 and CDR2 (germline): KGHSH, LQKENI. The CDR3: CASSPPRMNNEQFF. The CDR3 DNA is TGTGCCAGCTCACCACCGAGGATGAATAATGAGCAGTTCTTC.

This sequence joins TRBV2 and TRBJ2-7; TRBD2 matches at 9 bases. Germline V gene data show CDR1 as SNHLY and CDR2 as FYNNEI. The CDR3 consists of 13 residues. Unmatched junction bases numbered 5, after V lost 2 bases and J lost 9 bases. In DNA form, the CDR3 reads TGTGCCAGCAGTGAAAGGCTAGCGGGAATGCAGTACTTC. It encodes CASSERLAGMQYF.

The chain uses TRBV11-3 and TRBJ2-3; perhaps TRBD1 as D (6 bases). CDR1 is SGHNT, CDR2 YENEEA, per germline. The V and J ends lost 6 bases and 4 bases respectively, with 11 bases between them. The CDR3 is 13 residues long. The CDR3 DNA is TGTGCCAGCAGTTTCAGGGGCGCAGATACGCAGTATTTT. Amino acid sequence: CASSFRGADTQYF.

DNA for the CDR3: TGTGCCAGCAGGCCTACGGGGGGGGGTCAGCCCCAGCATTTT. This gives the protein CASRPTGGGQPQHF. The chain employs TRBV6-6 and TRBJ1-5; maybe TRBD1 (5 bases). CDR1 and CDR2 (germline): MNHNY, SVGAGI (reference sequence). V was trimmed by 6 bases and J by 6 bases, leaving 15 bases between them. The CDR3 loop spans 14 amino acids.

The chain combines TRBV7-6 with TRBJ2-3, with D perhaps matching TRBD2 (6 bases). The ends were cut back, 1 base at V and 5 bases at J, with 16 bases in the middle. This CDR3 is built from 16 residues. Per germline, CDR1 SGHVS and CDR2 FNYEAQ. The DNA of the CDR3 is TGTGCCAGCAGCTTAGGCGGCGGGATCGCACGAGATACGCAGTATTTT. This translates into CASSLGGGIARDTQYF.

This rearrangement joins TRBV28 to TRBJ2-5; 7 bases map to TRBD1. The V gene's germline CDR1 is MDHEN and CDR2 SYDVKM. Trimming removed 5 bases from V and 5 bases from J; junction bases left unmatched: 8. The CDR3 is 14 residues long. The CDR3 loop is CASSIRQGWETQYF. The CDR3 DNA reads as TGTGCCAGCAGTATCAGACAGGGATGGGAGACCCAGTACTTC.

This chain links TRBV9 with TRBJ2-3; TRBD2 is a possible D gene (6 bases). Germline V gene data show CDR1 as SGDLS and CDR2 as YYNGEE. There are 14 residues in the CDR3. Trimming removed 3 bases at V and 0 bases at J, with 8 bases between. DNA for the CDR3: TGTGCCAGCAGCGGGGCGGGAAGCACAGATACGCAGTATTTT. Translated, it gives CASSGAGSTDTQYF.

V gene TRBV5-1 combines with J gene TRBJ2-5, with 8 bases matching TRBD2. Losses at the gene ends were 4 bases for V and 1 base for J; bases not matched to a gene: 9. Germline values: CDR1 SGHRS, CDR2 YFSETQ. The CDR3 is 16 residues long. The CDR3 region has the DNA TGCGCCAGCAGCCCGATAGCGGGAAGGCTCCAAGAGACCCAGTACTTC. This sequence encodes CASSPIAGRLQETQYF.

The rearrangement joins TRBV18 to TRBJ2-5; the match to TRBD2 covers 11 bases. Germline values: CDR1 KGHSH, CDR2 LQKENI. V shed 1 base, J shed 1 base, and the junction held 5 bases outside the gene matches. The CDR3 runs to 17 residues. The CDR3: CASSPRLAGLVQETQYF. CDR3 coding DNA: TGTGCCAGCTCACCACGACTAGCGGGATTAGTCCAAGAGACCCAGTACTTC.

V is TRBV5-5 and J is TRBJ1-1, with unresolved D. Between the trimmed V and J ends, which lost 1 base and 0 bases, there was a span of 7 bases. CDR3 length: 14 residues. Germline-derived CDR1 and CDR2 are SGHKS and YYEKEE (reference sequence). The DNA of the CDR3 is TGTGCCAGCAGCTTGCTGCACATGAACACTGAAGCTTTCTTT. Its translation: CASSLLHMNTEAFF.

The chain links TRBV4-3 to TRBJ2-1; TRBD2 matches 9 bases. This CDR3 has 17 amino acids. V dropped 0 bases and J dropped 8; count of bases not matched to a gene: 11. The germline gives CDR1 LGHNA, CDR2 YSLEER. CDR3 in amino acids: CASSQDRRGGSYDEQFF. CDR3 sequence (DNA): TGCGCCAGCAGCCAAGATCGGCGGGGGGGGAGTTATGATGAGCAGTTCTTC.

The genes are TRBV9 and TRBJ2-1; tentative D call: TRBD2 (5 bases). Germline CDR1 reads SGDLS; CDR2 reads YYNGEE. The ends were cut back, 1 base at V and 8 bases at J, with 13 bases in the middle. This CDR3 region has 14 residues. CDR3 loop: CASSVTYLGDEQFF. CDR3 bases: TGTGCCAGCAGCGTAACCTACCTCGGGGATGAGCAGTTCTTC. Complete variable domain (other parts from reference TRBV9 and TRBJ2-1): DSGVTQTPKHLITATGQRVTLRCSPRSGDLSVYWYQQSLDQGLQFLIQYYNGEERAKGNILERFSAQQFPDLHSELNLSSLELGDSALYFCASSVTYLGDEQFFGPGTRLTVL.

This chain links TRBV7-8 with TRBJ2-7; 11 bases are a match to TRBD2. CDR3 length: 15 residues. V lost 5 bases to trimming and J lost 1 base; unmatched junction nucleotides: 4. The germline V gene has CDR1 SGHVS and CDR2 FQNEAQ. CDR3 sequence reads: CASSPGTSGSYEQYF. CDR3 bases: TGTGCCAGCAGCCCCGGGACTAGCGGATCCTACGAGCAGTACTTC.

The chain carries TRBV10-2 and TRBJ2-7; 9 nucleotides line up with TRBD1. The CDR3 length is 17 residues. Germline values: CDR1 WSHSY, CDR2 SAAADI. Trimming removed 2 bases from V and 5 bases from J; junction bases left unmatched: 13. CDR3 nucleotides: TGCGCCAGCAGTGAGCCCGCCGGTTGGACAGGGGCCGACGAGCAGTACTTC. This sequence encodes CASSEPAGWTGADEQYF.

In its sample, this clone was seen once. The chain uses TRBV28 and TRBJ2-7, with 10 bases matching TRBD1. The CDR3 loop spans 16 amino acids. The ends lost 4 bases at V and 2 bases at J; junction bases unmatched: 8. Germline-derived CDR1 and CDR2 are MDHEN and SYDVKM. In DNA form, the CDR3 reads TGTGCCAGCAGTTCCCCTGGGACAGGGGAGGCCTACGAGCAGTACTTC. Translation: CASSSPGTGEAYEQYF. Full variable domain (missing parts from reference TRBV28 and TRBJ2-7): DVKVTQSSRYLVKRTGEKVFLECVQDMDHENMFWYRQDPGLGLRLIYFSYDVKMKEKGDIPEGYSVSREKKERFSLILESASTNQTSMYLCASSSPGTGEAYEQYFGPGTRLTVT.

The chain links TRBV7-2 to TRBJ2-7; TRBD1 matches at 12 bases. The CDR3 is made up of 15 amino acids. Germline lookup yields CDR1 SGHTA and CDR2 FQGNSA. V lost 5 bases and J lost 7; bases outside the gene matches: 9. CDR3 residues: CASSQPGQGAREQYF. CDR3 bases: TGTGCCAGCAGCCAACCGGGACAGGGGGCGAGGGAGCAGTACTTC.

The chain joins TRBV19 to TRBJ1-5; no clear D gene. This CDR3 has 13 amino acids. Trimming shortened V by 3 bases and J by 5 bases, and 8 bases separated the two germline ends. In germline, CDR1 is LNHDA, CDR2 SQIVND (reference sequence). CDR3 protein: CASSIQADQPQHF. DNA for the CDR3: TGTGCCAGTAGTATCCAGGCCGATCAGCCCCAGCATTTT.